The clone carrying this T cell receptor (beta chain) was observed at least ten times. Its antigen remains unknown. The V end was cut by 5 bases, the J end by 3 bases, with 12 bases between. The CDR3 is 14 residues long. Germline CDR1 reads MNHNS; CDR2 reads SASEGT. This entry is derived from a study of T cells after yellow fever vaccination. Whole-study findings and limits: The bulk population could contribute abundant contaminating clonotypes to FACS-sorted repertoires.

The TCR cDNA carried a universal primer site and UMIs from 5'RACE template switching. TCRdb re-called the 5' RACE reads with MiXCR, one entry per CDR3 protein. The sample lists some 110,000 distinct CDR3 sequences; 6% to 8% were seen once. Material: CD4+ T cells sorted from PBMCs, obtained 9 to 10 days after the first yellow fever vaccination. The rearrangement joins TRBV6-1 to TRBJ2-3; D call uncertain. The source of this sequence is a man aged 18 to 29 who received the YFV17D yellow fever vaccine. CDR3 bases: TGTGCCAGCAGTAAGAACGTTTTTACAGATACGCAGTATTTT. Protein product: CASSKNVFTDTQYF.